The clone carrying this TCR beta chain showed up many times. What it binds is unknown. The data were taken from a study of T cells in Graves' hyperthyroidism and ophthalmopathy. Study-wide results and caveats: Appearing also in blood were most of the thyroid clonotypes expanded above 0.001.

Diagnoses were made from clinical symptoms, serum measures (thyroxine and TRAb), thyroid ultrasound and orbital computed tomography. Amplified TCR beta CDR3 regions derived from RNA transcripts. Carried out on the TCR CDR3, a first-round RT-PCR used the HTBI primer set. In TCRdb, the multiplex PCR reads were re-called with MiXCR into one record per CDR3 protein. Among about 600,000 distinct CDR3 sequences listed, 12% to 15% were seen once. Trimming left V 2 bases short and J 5 bases short, with 15 bases between. CDR1 is SGHTA and CDR2 is FQGNSA in the germline V gene. The CDR3 length is 15 residues. The source is a woman aged 18-29 years with Graves' ophthalmopathy. The chain uses TRBV7-2 and TRBJ1-1; D is possibly TRBD1 (6 bases). The source material was blood. The CDR3 reads CASSLFRGRNTEAFF. In nucleotides, the CDR3 is TGTGCCAGCAGCTTATTTCGGGGGCGCAATACTGAAGCTTTCTTT.